The clone carrying this T cell receptor beta chain was seen once. Assay used: immunoSEQ multiplex PCR; TCRdb lists only in-frame clones, some missing. Found here are some 170,000 clones, 81% of them singletons; the top ten hold 11%. The sample belongs to a study of blood T cell repertoires in COVID-19. From germline, CDR1 is MNHEY and CDR2 SVGAGI. V dropped 4 bases and J dropped 0 bases, with 10 bases sitting between them. This CDR3 spans 16 amino acids. The receptor was isolated from a woman aged 40 to 55 with COVID-19, enrolled during active disease. The chain is built from TRBV6-5 and TRBJ1-6, with no clear D. The specimen was peripheral blood. CDR3 residues: CASSSTLASYNSPLHF. For the CDR3, the DNA is TGTGCCAGCAGTTCTACCCTCGCCTCCTATAATTCACCCCTCCACTTT.